This TCR beta chain was profiled in a study of identical twins. Notes on the study in general: Within cord blood, abundant beta clonotypes carried fewer insertions, but memory repertoires showed no such trend. Models underestimated how often monozygotic twins shared out-of-frame TCR alpha.

TCRdb called the 5' RACE reads again in MiXCR, with one record for every CDR3 protein. Here the sample spans roughly 1,500,000 distinct CDR3 sequences, more than 30% being singletons. The CDR3 runs 19 residues. Germline-derived CDR1 and CDR2 are KGHDR and SFDVKD. This clonotype occurred a few times. Its specificity is not known. The junction departs from the called germline gene at one end, perhaps through a read error. The clonotype was recovered from a newborn girl in good health. Sequencing was done on a sample of cord blood. The chain employs TRBV24-1 and TRBJ2-1; D uncertain. The CDR3 coding sequence is TGTGCCACCATTGATTTTAGGGCGGCCCTGACCGACTCCTTGCATGAGCAGTTCTTC. It encodes CATIDFRAALTDSLHEQFF.